This TCR beta chain came from a study of blood T cell repertoires in COVID-19. The repertoire was sequenced with immunoSEQ multiplex PCR; TCRdb's copy has only in-frame clones and lacks some. The data hold more than 110,000 clones, with around 86% observed a single time. Germline trimming cut 5 bases from V and 10 bases from J; bases unmatched to any gene: 6. The CDR3 spans 14 residues. Per germline, CDR1 SEHNR and CDR2 FQNEAQ (reference sequence). The sequenced sample consisted of PBMCs or T cells enriched from blood (not recorded which). This TCR was sampled from a man aged 45 to 65 who had recovered from COVID-19. The rearrangement joins TRBV7-9 to TRBJ1-6; TRBD1 matches 9 bases. DNA for the CDR3: TGTGCCAGCAGCCGATGGACAGGGGACTCACCCCTCCACTTT. Translation: CASSRWTGDSPLHF. Full variable domain (missing parts from reference TRBV7-9 and TRBJ1-6): DTGVSQNPRHKITKRGQNVTFRCDPISEHNRLYWYRQTLGQGPEFLTYFQNEAQLEKSRLLSDRFSAERPKGSFSTLEIQRTEQGDSAMYLCASSRWTGDSPLHFGNGTRLTVT.